The 7 T cell receptor beta chains given below trace back to one sample, sequenced in a study of blood T cells in healthy people across ages. For the second PCR, which ran for roughly 6 to 12 cycles, a sample-barcoded 5' primer and a J-beta primer mix were used. MiXCR, run by TCRdb on the 5' RACE reads, gives a single entry per CDR3 protein. Found here are 800,000 to 950,000 distinct CDR3 sequences, roughly 29% of them singletons; the top ten hold roughly 10%. The same sample was also studied in work on T cells of mothers and their children.

Input material: blood. These receptors were collected from a woman aged 40 to 49 in good health.

Worth noting for this clonotype: Germline and junction disagree at one end, which may indicate a read error. This chain joins TRBV5-1 and TRBJ2-7, with 9 bases that match TRBD1. The CDR3 has 15 residues. Germline V gene sequence: CDR1 SGHRS, CDR2 YFSETQ. The CDR3 reads CACREDRGFSYEQYF. As DNA, the CDR3 is TGCGCCTGCAGGGAGGACAGGGGATTCTCCTACGAGCAGTACTTC. Full variable domain (outside the CDR3, taken from reference TRBV5-1 and TRBJ2-7): KAGVTQTPRYLIKTRGQQVTLSCSPISGHRSVSWYQQTPGQGLQFLFEYFSETQRNKGNFPGRFSGRQFSNSRSEMNVSTLELGDSALYLCACREDRGFSYEQYFGPGTRLTVT.

This clonotype was seen many times. The CDR3 reads CASSPEKSTANYGYTF. The DNA for the CDR3 is TGTGCCAGCAGCCCCGAAAAGTCGACAGCTAACTATGGCTACACCTTC. V gene TRBV3-1 combines with J gene TRBJ1-2; the D gene is possibly TRBD1 (5 bases). The CDR3 spans 16 residues. CDR1 and CDR2 (germline): LGHDT, YNNKEL (reference sequence). Trimming removed 4 bases from V and 0 bases from J, with 15 bases in between.

As concerns this clonotype: A junction end diverges from the germline sequence, so it may reflect a read error. The genes are TRBV14 and TRBJ2-1; 9 nucleotides agree with TRBD1. This CDR3 has 16 amino acids. Germline V gives CDR1 SGHDN, CDR2 FVKESK. CDR3 residues: CAGSHLGQGNYNEQFF. The CDR3 DNA reads as TGTGCCGGCAGTCATCTAGGACAGGGGAACTACAATGAGCAGTTCTTC.

The gene calls are TRBV7-2 and TRBJ2-1, with D unresolved. Per the germline V gene, CDR1 is SGHTA and CDR2 is FQGNSA. The CDR3 sequence is 13 residues long. Trimming cost V 4 bases and J 10 bases, with 14 bases left between them. The CDR3, as DNA: TGTGCCAGCAGCTCCAGAATTTCCTACGAGCAGTTCTTC. Translating it yields CASSSRISYEQFF.

The chain combines TRBV2 with TRBJ2-1; D possibly uses TRBD1 or TRBD2 (5 bases each). This CDR3 comprises 12 residues. Trimming took off 7 bases at V and 13 bases at J, with 17 bases between the two ends. The germline V gene has CDR1 SNHLY and CDR2 FYNNEI. Here the CDR3 reads CASKWEGETQFF. CDR3 coding DNA: TGTGCCAGCAAGTGGGAAGGGGAGACCCAGTTCTTC. Full variable domain (missing parts from reference TRBV2 and TRBJ2-1): EPEVTQTPSHQVTQMGQEVILRCVPISNHLYFYWYRQILGQKVEFLVSFYNNEISEKSEIFDDQFSVERPDGSNFTLKIRSTKLEDSAMYFCASKWEGETQFFGPGTRLTVL.

The chain recombines TRBV5-1 with TRBJ2-7; D uncertain. V lost 0 bases and J 1 base, leaving 8 bases between the germline ends. Germline V gene lookup returns CDR1 SGHRS and CDR2 YFSETQ. There are 14 residues in the CDR3. The CDR3 DNA sequence: TGCGCCAGCAGCTTGGATGACCGATCCTACGAGCAGTACTTC. It codes for CASSLDDRSYEQYF.

This clonotype was picked up many times. This chain links TRBV7-2 with TRBJ2-7, with D possibly TRBD1 on 5 matching bases. Germline loops: CDR1 SGHTA, CDR2 FQGNSA. Trimming cost V 5 bases and J 7 bases, with 12 bases left between them. There are 12 residues in the CDR3. The CDR3 sequence is CASSLSGIEQYF. Written as DNA, the CDR3 is TGTGCCAGCAGCCTGTCAGGGATTGAGCAGTACTTC.